The 18 T cell receptor beta chains listed next were all sequenced from one sample in a study of radiation and T cells in renal cell carcinoma. Time point noted: blood 4 weeks post-SBRT, at nephrectomy. Stated treatment: 15 Gy SBRT to primary tumor, nephrectomy 4 weeks later. Some clones are missing from TCRdb's copy, which holds only in-frame ones; the method was immunoSEQ multiplex PCR. The repertoire has around 170,000 clones, around 90% of them found once; the top ten carry about 11%. Material: blood, obtained from a patient whose treatment included radiotherapy and nephrectomy. These receptors were taken from a woman in her forties or fifties with renal cell carcinoma.

In the case of this clone: Other DNA sequences in this specimen translate into the identical CDR3. The chain carries TRBV6-1 and TRBJ1-1, with D perhaps TRBD1 (6 bases). The CDR3 covers 13 residues. Per the germline V gene, CDR1 is MNHNS and CDR2 is SASEGT. Trimming cost V 4 bases and J 2 bases, with 8 bases left between them. The CDR3 DNA sequence: TGTGCCAGCAGTGGGACAGTAAACACTGAAGCTTTCTTT. It is translated as CASSGTVNTEAFF.

This chain connects TRBV7-6 to TRBJ1-1; TRBD1 is a possible D gene (6 bases). Germline V gives CDR1 SGHVS, CDR2 FNYEAQ. V dropped 1 base and J dropped 2 bases, with 11 bases sitting between them. The length of the CDR3 is 15 residues. The CDR3 nucleotides are TGTGCCAGCAGCTTAGGGACGGACAGAAACACTGAAGCTTTCTTT. The encoded protein is CASSLGTDRNTEAFF.

This clone was recorded a few times. The chain recombines TRBV6-5 with TRBJ1-6; D unresolved. Trimming took 0 bases from V and 5 from J, leaving 11 bases between them. Per the germline V gene, CDR1 is MNHEY and CDR2 is SVGAGI. CDR3 size: 16 residues. The CDR3 protein is CASSYSMGHDNSPLHF. Here the CDR3 DNA reads TGTGCCAGCAGTTACTCGATGGGTCACGATAATTCACCCCTCCACTTT.

This sequence joins TRBV7-2 and TRBJ2-7; perhaps TRBD1 as D (6 bases). Trimming stripped 1 base from V and 2 bases from J, with 15 bases between. The CDR3 extends over 16 amino acids. Germline CDR1 and CDR2: SGHTA and FQGNSA. CDR3 sequence: CASSLGPGTNTYEQYF. The CDR3 DNA is TGTGCCAGCAGCTTAGGCCCCGGGACAAATACCTACGAGCAGTACTTC.

The chain recombines TRBV4-2 with TRBJ2-1; D remains ambiguous. V was cut by 0 bases and J by 1 base, with 13 bases left in between. CDR1 is LGHNA, CDR2 YNFKEQ, per germline. The CDR3 has 17 amino acids. Here the CDR3 reads CASSQEDRFRSYNEQFF. The CDR3 DNA follows: TGTGCCAGCAGCCAAGAGGACCGGTTTAGGTCCTACAATGAGCAGTTCTTC.

This chain uses TRBV19 with TRBJ1-1; TRBD1 matches at 11 bases. V lost 4 bases to trimming and J lost 11 bases; unmatched junction nucleotides: 12. The CDR3 sequence is 15 residues long. Germline CDR1 and CDR2: LNHDA and SQIVND (reference sequence). Here the CDR3 DNA reads TGTGCCAGTAGTAGGGGGACAGGGGGTCTGATGGTCGCTTTCTTT. Translating gives CASSRGTGGLMVAFF.

DNA of the CDR3: TGTGCCAGCAGTTACCTCCCTGCGGGGGCCTCCTACGAGCAGTACTTC. Amino acid sequence: CASSYLPAGASYEQYF. J is TRBJ2-7 and V is TRBV6-6; possibly TRBD2 for D (7 bases). V lost 2 bases, J lost 0 bases, and 14 bases lay in between. Germline CDR1 is MNHNY and CDR2 is SVGAGI (reference sequence). CDR3 size: 16 residues.

The V call is TRBV30, the J call TRBJ2-3; 7 bases match TRBD2. Trimming removed 0 bases from V and 5 bases from J; junction bases left unmatched: 8. This CDR3 contains 15 residues. Germline CDR1 is GTSNPN and CDR2 is SVGIG (reference sequence). For the CDR3, the DNA is TGTGCCTGGAGTGTACTGGCTAGCGGCGGAGATACGCAGTATTTT. This translates into CAWSVLASGGDTQYF.

This chain links TRBV7-9 with TRBJ1-3; D remains ambiguous. Trimming removed 3 bases at V and 2 bases at J, with 5 bases between. Germline V gene sequence: CDR1 SEHNR, CDR2 FQNEAQ (reference sequence). The CDR3 totals 13 residues. DNA of the CDR3: TGTGCCAGCAGCTTGCTCACTGGAAACACCATATATTTT. Translating gives CASSLLTGNTIYF.

V gene TRBV18 combines with J gene TRBJ1-3, with D possibly TRBD1 on 6 matching bases. This CDR3 comprises 16 residues. Looked up from germline, CDR1 is KGHSH and CDR2 is LQKENI. The ends were cut back, 2 bases at V and 1 base at J, with 12 bases in the middle. The CDR3: CASSPRSGASGNTIYF. DNA of the CDR3: TGTGCCAGCTCACCAAGATCGGGGGCATCTGGAAACACCATATATTTT.

The chain employs TRBV5-4 and TRBJ2-1, with D possibly being TRBD1 (6 bases). Trimming took 0 bases from V and 4 from J, leaving 11 bases between them. From germline, CDR1 is SGHNT and CDR2 YYREEE (reference sequence). This CDR3 region has 15 residues. CDR3 residues: CASSLVGGPYNEQFF. The DNA of the CDR3 is TGTGCCAGCAGCTTGGTTGGGGGCCCGTACAATGAGCAGTTCTTC.

This clone was counted between two and nine times. The rearrangement links TRBV7-2 to TRBJ1-5; TRBD1 is a possible D gene (6 bases). Germline CDR1 is SGHTA and CDR2 is FQGNSA. Trimming pared 5 bases from V and 4 bases from J, leaving 15 bases between. The CDR3 has 15 amino acids. CDR3 region: CASSQGWGQNQPQHF. The CDR3, as DNA: TGTGCCAGCAGCCAAGGTTGGGGGCAAAATCAGCCCCAGCATTTT.

The genes are TRBV18 and TRBJ1-5, with 11 positions matching TRBD1. Germline-derived CDR1 and CDR2 are KGHSH and LQKENI. With 6 bases clipped from V and 1 base from J, the junction kept 5 bases outside the gene matches. The CDR3 extends over 16 amino acids. This CDR3 reads CASSGTGGLSNQPQHF. The CDR3 DNA reads TGTGCCAGCTCCGGGACAGGGGGTTTAAGCAATCAGCCCCAGCATTTT. Variable domain in full (rest from reference TRBV18 and TRBJ1-5): NAGVMQNPRHLVRRRGQEARLRCSPMKGHSHVYWYRQLPEEGLKFMVYLQKENIIDESGMPKERFSAEFPKEGPSILRIQQVVRGDSAAYFCASSGTGGLSNQPQHFGDGTRLSIL.

The chain couples TRBV7-9 to TRBJ1-2, with no clear D. CDR1 and CDR2 (germline): SEHNR, FQNEAQ (reference sequence). CDR3 size: 12 residues. V was clipped by 4 bases and J by 5 bases, with 8 bases between them. The CDR3 sequence: CASSSVGYGYTF. DNA for the CDR3: TGTGCCAGCAGCTCCGTTGGTTATGGCTACACCTTC.

The chain uses TRBV9 and TRBJ1-3; 9 nucleotides align to TRBD1. CDR3 length: 17 residues. Germline lookup yields CDR1 SGDLS and CDR2 YYNGEE. V was clipped by 4 bases and J by 0 bases; unmatched bases: 8. CDR3 sequence (DNA): TGTGCCAGCAGCTCGGGACAGGGAATACTCTCTGGAAACACCATATATTTT. It translates to CASSSGQGILSGNTIYF.

This chain joins TRBV11-2 and TRBJ2-7; D gene uncertain. Germline-derived CDR1 and CDR2 are SGHAT and FQNNGV. This CDR3 spans 12 amino acids. V lost 0 bases to trimming and J lost 0 bases, with 0 bases between them. In nucleotides, the CDR3 is TGTGCCAGCAGCTTAGACTCCTACGAGCAGTACTTC. Residues: CASSLDSYEQYF. The entire variable domain, with the rest obtained from reference TRBV11-2 and TRBJ2-7, is as follows: EAGVAQSPRYKIIEKRQSVAFWCNPISGHATLYWYQQILGQGPKLLIQFQNNGVVDDSQLPKDRFSAERLKGVDSTLKIQPAKLEDSAVYLCASSLDSYEQYFGPGTRLTVT.

This chain connects TRBV5-1 to TRBJ2-1; 8 bases agree with TRBD2. The junction had 7 bases not matched to a gene; V was cut back by 5 bases and J by 3 bases. Germline V gene sequence: CDR1 SGHRS, CDR2 YFSETQ. The CDR3 extends over 15 amino acids. CDR3 loop: CASRYSGGVYNEQFF. The DNA for the CDR3 is TGCGCCAGCAGATATTCCGGGGGGGTCTACAATGAGCAGTTCTTC.

The chain recombines TRBV15 with TRBJ1-1; D unclear. Deletions cut 1 base from V and 6 bases from J, with 12 bases between. Germline V gene sequence: CDR1 LNHNV, CDR2 YYDKDF (reference sequence). The CDR3 runs to 14 residues. The DNA of the CDR3 is TGTGCCACCAGCAGAGTCACCCTTTCGGCTGAAGCTTTCTTT. Its translation is CATSRVTLSAEAFF.